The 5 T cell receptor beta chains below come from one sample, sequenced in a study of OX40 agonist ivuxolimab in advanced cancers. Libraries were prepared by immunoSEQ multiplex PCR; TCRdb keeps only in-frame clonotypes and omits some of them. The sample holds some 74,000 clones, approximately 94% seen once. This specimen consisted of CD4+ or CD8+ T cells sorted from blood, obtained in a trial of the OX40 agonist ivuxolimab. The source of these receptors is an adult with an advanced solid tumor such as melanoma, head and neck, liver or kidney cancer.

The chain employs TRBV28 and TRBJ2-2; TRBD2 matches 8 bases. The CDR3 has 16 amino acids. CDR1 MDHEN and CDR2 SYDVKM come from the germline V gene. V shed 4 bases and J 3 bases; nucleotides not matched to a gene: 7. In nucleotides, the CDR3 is TGTGCCAGCAGTTCCCCGACTAGCGACTACACCGGGGAGCTGTTTTTT. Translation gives CASSSPTSDYTGELFF.

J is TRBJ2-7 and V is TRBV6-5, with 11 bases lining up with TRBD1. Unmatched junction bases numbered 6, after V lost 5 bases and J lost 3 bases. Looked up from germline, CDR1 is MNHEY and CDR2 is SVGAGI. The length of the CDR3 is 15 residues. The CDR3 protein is CASSLSGTGGYEQYF. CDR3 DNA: TGTGCCAGCAGTCTGTCCGGGACAGGGGGCTACGAGCAGTACTTC.

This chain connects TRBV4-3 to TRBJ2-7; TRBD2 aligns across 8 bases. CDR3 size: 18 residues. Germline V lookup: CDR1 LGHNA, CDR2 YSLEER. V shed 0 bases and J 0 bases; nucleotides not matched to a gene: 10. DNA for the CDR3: TGCGCCAGCAGCCAAGAGCGGCAACTAGCGGTAGGCTCCTACGAGCAGTACTTC. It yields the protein CASSQERQLAVGSYEQYF.

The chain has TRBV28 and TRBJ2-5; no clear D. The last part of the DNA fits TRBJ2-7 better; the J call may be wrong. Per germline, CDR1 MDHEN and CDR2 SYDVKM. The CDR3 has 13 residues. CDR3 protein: CASSYAPRDEQYF. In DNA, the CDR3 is TGTGCCAGCAGTTATGCCCCCCGGGACGAGCAGTACTTC.

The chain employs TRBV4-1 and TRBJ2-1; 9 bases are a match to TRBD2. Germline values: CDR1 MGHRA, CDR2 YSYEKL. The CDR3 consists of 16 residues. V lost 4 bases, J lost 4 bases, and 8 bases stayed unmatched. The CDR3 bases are TGCGCCAGCAGCCGAGCCGGGACTAGCTTGTACAATGAGCAGTTCTTC. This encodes CASSRAGTSLYNEQFF.